This T cell receptor (beta chain) comes out of a study of blood T cells in healthy people across ages. The CDR3 totals 19 residues. Germline CDR1 SGHTA, CDR2 FQGNSA. Through a sample-barcoded 5' primer and a J-beta primer mix, a second PCR was run for about 7 to 12 cycles. TCRdb re-called the 5' RACE reads with MiXCR, one entry per CDR3 protein. The repertoire has 650,000 to 800,000 distinct CDR3 sequences, about 42% of them found once; the top ten carry about 21%. This sequence originates from a man in his sixties in good health. The rearrangement uses TRBV7-2 and TRBJ2-5, with TRBD2 matching over 16 bases. The J call may be in error: the DNA end matches TRBJ2-7 better. The sequenced sample consisted of blood. CDR3 sequence reads: CASSPAGTSGGDRPYEQYF. In nucleotides, the CDR3 is TGTGCCAGCAGCCCTGCCGGGACTAGCGGGGGGGATCGTCCTTACGAGCAGTACTTC.